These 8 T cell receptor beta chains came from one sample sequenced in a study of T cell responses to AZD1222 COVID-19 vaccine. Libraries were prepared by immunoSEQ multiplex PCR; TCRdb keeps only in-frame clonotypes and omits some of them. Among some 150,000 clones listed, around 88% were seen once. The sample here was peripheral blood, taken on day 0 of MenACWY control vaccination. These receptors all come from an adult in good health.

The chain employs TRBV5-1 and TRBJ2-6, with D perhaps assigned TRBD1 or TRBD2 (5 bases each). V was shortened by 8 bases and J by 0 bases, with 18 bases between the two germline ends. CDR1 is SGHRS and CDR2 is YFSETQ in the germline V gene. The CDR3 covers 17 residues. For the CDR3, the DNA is TGCGCCAGTGTGCTGGGGGATCCAAGCTCTGGGGCCAACGTCCTGACTTTC. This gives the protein CASVLGDPSSGANVLTF.

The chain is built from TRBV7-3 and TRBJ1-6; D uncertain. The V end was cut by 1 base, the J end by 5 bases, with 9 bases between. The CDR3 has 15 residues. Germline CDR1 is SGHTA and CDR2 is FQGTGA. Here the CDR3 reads CASSLKSQDNSPLHF. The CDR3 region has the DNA TGTGCCAGCAGCTTAAAATCGCAGGATAATTCACCCCTCCACTTT.

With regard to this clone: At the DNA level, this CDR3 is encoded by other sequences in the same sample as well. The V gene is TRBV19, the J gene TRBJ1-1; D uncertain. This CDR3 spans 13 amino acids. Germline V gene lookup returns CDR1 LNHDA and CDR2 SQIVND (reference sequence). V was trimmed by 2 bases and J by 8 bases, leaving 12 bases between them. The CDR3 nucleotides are TGTGCCAGTAGTATATGGGAGGCGACCGAAGCTTTCTTT. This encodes CASSIWEATEAFF.

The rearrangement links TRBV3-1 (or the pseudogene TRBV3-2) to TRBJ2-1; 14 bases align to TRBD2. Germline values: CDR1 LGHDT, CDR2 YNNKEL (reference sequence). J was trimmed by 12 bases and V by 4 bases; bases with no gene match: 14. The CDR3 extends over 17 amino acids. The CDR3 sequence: CASSPETSGRADERQFF. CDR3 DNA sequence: TGTGCCAGCAGCCCCGAGACTAGCGGGAGGGCCGATGAACGGCAGTTCTTC.

CDR3: CASSLSPRGTSYGYTF. The CDR3 coding sequence is TGTGCCAGCAGTTTATCCCCCCGGGGTACCTCATATGGCTACACCTTC. The chain has TRBV27 and TRBJ1-2; no definite D call. Germline CDR1 reads MNHEY; CDR2 reads SMNVEV (reference sequence). V lost 0 bases and J lost 5, with 16 bases in between. The CDR3 is 16 amino acids.

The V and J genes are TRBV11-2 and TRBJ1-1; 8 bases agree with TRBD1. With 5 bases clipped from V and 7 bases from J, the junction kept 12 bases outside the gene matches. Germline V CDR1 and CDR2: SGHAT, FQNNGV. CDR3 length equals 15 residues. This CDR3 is CASSRTIGQGLEAFF. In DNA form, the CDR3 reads TGTGCCAGCAGCCGCACAATAGGACAGGGACTTGAAGCTTTCTTT.

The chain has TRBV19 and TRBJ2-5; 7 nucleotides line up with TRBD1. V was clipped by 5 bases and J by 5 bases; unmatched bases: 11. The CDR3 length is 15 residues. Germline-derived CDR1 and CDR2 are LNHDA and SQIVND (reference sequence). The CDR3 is CASSYYRGRQETQYF. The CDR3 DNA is TGTGCCAGTAGTTATTACAGGGGACGGCAGGAGACCCAGTACTTC.

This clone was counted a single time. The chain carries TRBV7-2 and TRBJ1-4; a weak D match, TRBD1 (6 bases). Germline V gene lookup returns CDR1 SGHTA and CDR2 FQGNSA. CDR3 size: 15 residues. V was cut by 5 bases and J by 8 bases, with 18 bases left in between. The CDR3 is CASSASTGFKEKLFF. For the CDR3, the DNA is TGTGCCAGCAGCGCGTCAACAGGGTTTAAGGAAAAACTGTTTTTT.